This is a list of T cell receptor beta chains from one sample in a study of cytomegalovirus exposure and HLA in healthy donors. Sequencing used immunoSEQ multiplex PCR; TCRdb keeps in-frame clones, though not all of them. The repertoire consists of approximately 130,000 clones, with around 75% occurring once and the leading ten covering about 9.1%. The specimen was PBMCs. The source of these receptors is a woman aged 50 to 60 in good health and CMV-seropositive. CDR3s include the opening cysteine and the closing phenylalanine or tryptophan. A D gene is named only where the DNA matches it firmly. Size is stated for part of the rows, as once, few or many counts, or as a class when the clone is expanded.

>TRBV27|TRBJ1-2|.|.
CASSFREKDYGYTF
TGTGCCAGCAGTTTTCGGGAGAAGGACTATGGCTACACCTTC
>TRBV27|TRBJ1-2|TRBD1|.
CASSTDRGGGYTF
TGTGCCAGCAGTACTGACAGGGGAGGTGGCTACACCTTC
>TRBV7-2|TRBJ1-1|.|few
CASSAWGGTEAFF
TGTGCCAGCAGCGCATGGGGGGGCACTGAAGCTTTCTTT
>TRBV5-6|TRBJ1-2|TRBD1|.
CASSLGDSSLRGYTF
TGTGCCAGCAGCTTGGGGGACAGCTCCTTGAGGGGCTACACCTTC
>TRBV11-2|TRBJ1-2|TRBD1|.
CASSSGQGQGYGYTF
TGTGCCAGCAGCTCCGGACAGGGGCAAGGCTATGGCTACACCTTC
>TRBV5-1|TRBJ1-3|.|.
CASSITGPAGNTIYF
TGCGCCAGCAGCATAACAGGGCCCGCTGGAAACACCATATATTTT
>TRBV23-1|TRBJ1-1|TRBD1|.
CASSRRQGIFLSDTEAFF
TGCGCCAGCAGTCGCCGACAGGGGATATTCCTGTCGGACACTGAAGCTTTCTTT
>TRBV6-4|TRBJ2-7|TRBD2|.
CASSDGSGRFYEQYF
TGTGCCAGCAGTGACGGTAGCGGGCGATTCTACGAGCAGTACTTC
>TRBV2|TRBJ1-4|TRBD1|few
CASRQGSEKLFF
TGTGCCAGCAGACAGGGGAGTGAAAAACTGTTTTTT
>TRBV12-1|TRBJ2-6|.|.
CASSNPPPPGAGANVLTF
TGTGCCAGCAGCAATCCTCCCCCCCCAGGGGCCGGGGCCAACGTCCTGACTTTC
>TRBV5-1|TRBJ2-3|TRBD2|.
CASSLAVAGGTDTQYF
TGCGCCAGCAGCTTGGCGGTAGCGGGAGGAACAGATACGCAGTATTTT
>TRBV5-1|TRBJ2-1|TRBD1|.
CASNLQGANEQFF
TGCGCCAGCAACCTACAGGGGGCCAATGAGCAGTTCTTC
>TRBV5-4|TRBJ2-7|.|.
CASSFGGLSSYEQYF
TGTGCCAGCAGCTTTGGGGGACTGAGCTCCTACGAGCAGTACTTC
>TRBV10-3|TRBJ2-3|.|.
CAISESSSRRTQYF
TGTGCCATCAGTGAGTCGTCTAGCCGGCGTACGCAGTATTTT
>TRBV4-3|TRBJ2-3|TRBD2|.
CASSQEWQGTSRTDTQYF
TGCGCCAGCAGCCAAGAATGGCAAGGGACTAGTCGGACAGATACGCAGTATTTT
>TRBV6-5|TRBJ1-1|TRBD1|few
CASSPTGGVAFF
TGTGCCAGCAGCCCGACAGGGGGTGTAGCTTTCTTT
>TRBV6-6|TRBJ1-5|.|.
CASSYSGTGGSQPQHF
TGTGCCAGCAGTTACTCCGGGACTGGGGGTAGTCAGCCCCAGCATTTT
>TRBV29-1|TRBJ2-3|TRBD2|few
CSVAGTSGDTQYF
TGCAGCGTTGCCGGGACTAGCGGAGATACGCAGTATTTT
>TRBV4-3|TRBJ2-7|.|once
CASSQDGGGGEQYF
TGCGCCAGCAGCCAAGATGGTGGAGGCGGCGAGCAGTACTTC
>TRBV7-8|TRBJ2-2|TRBD2|.
CASKWTGGLPKNTGELFF
TGTGCCAGCAAGTGGACGGGGGGATTACCAAAGAACACCGGGGAGCTGTTTTTT
>TRBV5-6|TRBJ1-2|.|.
CASRSSGHIYGYTF
TGTGCCAGCAGGTCATCGGGACACATCTATGGCTACACCTTC
>TRBV30|TRBJ1-2|TRBD1|once
CAWSAGTDRGYTF
TGTGCCTGGAGTGCCGGGACAGACCGTGGCTACACCTTC
>TRBV2|TRBJ1-1|.|.
CASSPDTEAFF
TGTGCCAGCAGCCCGGACACTGAAGCTTTCTTT
>TRBV28|TRBJ2-1|TRBD2|.
CASSFLPPGLAGIGGNEQFF
TGTGCCAGCAGTTTCCTTCCCCCGGGACTAGCGGGTATCGGCGGGAATGAGCAGTTCTTC
>TRBV6-6|TRBJ1-1|.|few
CASSSQGNTEAFF
TGTGCCAGCAGTTCACAGGGGAACACTGAAGCTTTCTTT
>TRBV9|TRBJ2-7|.|few
CASSVTQEGYEQYF
TGTGCCAGCAGCGTAACACAGGAGGGCTACGAGCAGTACTTC
>TRBV5-4|TRBJ2-1|.|.
CASSPDRSLSYNEQFF
TGTGCCAGCAGCCCAGACAGATCTCTCTCCTACAATGAGCAGTTCTTC
>TRBV7-2|TRBJ1-2|.|.
CASSARQAPNYGYTF
TGTGCCAGCAGCGCGAGACAGGCCCCTAACTATGGCTACACCTTC
>TRBV4-1|TRBJ2-1|TRBD2|.
CASSQSTSGADNEQFF
TGCGCCAGCAGCCAATCCACTAGCGGGGCTGACAATGAGCAGTTCTTC
>TRBV27|TRBJ1-2|TRBD1|.
CASSLSPDRGRYTF
TGTGCCAGCAGTTTATCCCCGGACAGGGGGCGCTACACCTTC
>TRBV7-2|TRBJ1-2|TRBD1|.
CASSTRDRDGYTF
TGTGCCAGCAGCACCCGGGACAGGGATGGCTACACCTTC
>TRBV11-2|TRBJ2-5|.|.
CASSLDAGTPLGTQYF
TGTGCCAGCAGCTTAGACGCCGGGACTCCTCTGGGGACCCAGTACTTC
>TRBV7-2|TRBJ1-3|.|.
CASSLQGSGNTIYF
TGTGCCAGCAGCTTGCAGGGTTCTGGAAACACCATATATTTT
>TRBV5-1|TRBJ1-1|.|.
CASQGYTEAFF
TGCGCCAGCCAGGGTTACACTGAAGCTTTCTTT
>TRBV30|TRBJ1-1|.|.
CAWSVEDSDTEAFF
TGTGCCTGGAGTGTAGAGGACAGTGACACTGAAGCTTTCTTT
>TRBV2|TRBJ1-2|.|.
CATRMGGGYTF
TGTGCCACCAGGATGGGGGGGGGCTACACCTTC
>TRBV30|TRBJ1-5|.|few
CAWATGLDQPQHF
TGTGCCTGGGCGACAGGTCTTGATCAGCCCCAGCATTTT
>TRBV12-5|TRBJ2-1|.|few
CASGLDLGEQFF
TGTGCTAGTGGTTTGGACCTCGGGGAGCAGTTCTTC
>TRBV5-1|TRBJ2-3|.|.
CASRPSSPGGGTQYF
TGCGCCAGCAGACCTAGTTCCCCCGGGGGAGGTACGCAGTATTTT
>TRBV30|TRBJ2-7|TRBD2|.
CAWRGGFGNYEQYF
TGTGCCTGGAGGGGAGGGTTCGGTAACTACGAGCAGTACTTC
>TRBV28|TRBJ2-1|.|.
CASSPTTSSYNEQFF
TGTGCCAGCAGCCCCACCACTAGCTCCTACAATGAGCAGTTCTTC
>TRBV21-1|TRBJ1-2|.|.
CASSKGRGRSTYGYTF
TGTGCCAGCAGCAAAGGGCGGGGGAGGTCTACCTATGGCTACACCTTC
>TRBV28|TRBJ1-3|.|.
CASSSMGDTIYF
TGTGCCAGCAGTTCTATGGGAGACACCATATATTTT
>TRBV2|TRBJ1-2|TRBD1|.
CASTETSYRGGYTF
TGTGCCAGCACCGAGACCTCGTACAGGGGAGGCTACACCTTC
>TRBV9|TRBJ1-1|TRBD1|once
CASGRGGIRGDTEAFF
TGTGCCAGCGGCCGGGGGGGGATCAGGGGGGACACTGAAGCTTTCTTT
>TRBV18|TRBJ2-5|.|once
CASSPGVQETQYF
TGTGCCAGCTCACCGGGAGTTCAAGAGACCCAGTACTTC
>TRBV5-4|TRBJ1-2|.|.
CASSPTGGDYGYTF
TGTGCCAGCAGCCCCACAGGAGGGGACTATGGCTACACCTTC
>TRBV15|TRBJ2-3|TRBD1|.
CATSRVRTGGTDTQYF
TGTGCCACCAGCAGAGTTAGGACAGGGGGTACAGATACGCAGTATTTT
>TRBV11-3|TRBJ2-1|TRBD1|.
CASSLVGQGYEQFF
TGTGCCAGCAGCTTAGTGGGACAGGGCTATGAGCAGTTCTTC
>TRBV29-1|TRBJ2-7|TRBD2|.
CSVGTSGIEQYF
TGCAGCGTAGGGACTAGCGGGATCGAGCAGTACTTC
>TRBV4-1|TRBJ1-2|.|.
CASSQDSLVLRGGYTF
TGCGCCAGCAGCCAAGATTCATTAGTTCTAAGGGGTGGCTACACCTTC